This TCR beta chain was identified in a study of T cell changes during pregnancy in multiple sclerosis. The CDR3 is 15 residues long. V shed 4 bases and J 5 bases; nucleotides not matched to a gene: 6. CDR1 and CDR2 from the germline V gene are MGHDK and SYGVNS. Method: immunoSEQ multiplex PCR; TCRdb's copy keeps in-frame clones and lacks some. In the table there are about 51,000 clones, roughly 93% of which are singletons. This clonotype was sampled from a female donor with multiple sclerosis, enrolled in a pregnancy study. The V and J genes are TRBV25-1 and TRBJ2-7; 12 nucleotides align to TRBD2. Sequenced material: peripheral blood, taken in the second trimester of pregnancy. CDR3 sequence reads: CASSGSSGRADEQYF. For the CDR3, the DNA is TGTGCCAGCAGTGGTTCTAGCGGGAGGGCCGACGAGCAGTACTTC.